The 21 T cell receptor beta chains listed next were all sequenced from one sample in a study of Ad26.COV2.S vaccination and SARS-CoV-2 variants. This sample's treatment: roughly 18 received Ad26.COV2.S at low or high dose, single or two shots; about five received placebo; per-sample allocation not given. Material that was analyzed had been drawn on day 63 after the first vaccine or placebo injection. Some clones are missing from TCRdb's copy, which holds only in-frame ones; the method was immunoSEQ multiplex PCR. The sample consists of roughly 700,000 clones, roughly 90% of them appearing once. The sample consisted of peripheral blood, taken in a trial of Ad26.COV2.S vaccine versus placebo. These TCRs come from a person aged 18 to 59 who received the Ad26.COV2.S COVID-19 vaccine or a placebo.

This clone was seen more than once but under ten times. CDR3 DNA sequence: TGTGCCATACAGGGGAACGGAAACACCATATATTTT. This translates into CAIQGNGNTIYF. The chain joins TRBV10-3 to TRBJ1-3; 7 nucleotides line up with TRBD1. The CDR3 is made up of 12 amino acids. Trimming took 9 bases from V and 4 from J; bases not matched to a gene: 3. CDR1 is ENHRY and CDR2 is SYGVKD in the germline V gene.

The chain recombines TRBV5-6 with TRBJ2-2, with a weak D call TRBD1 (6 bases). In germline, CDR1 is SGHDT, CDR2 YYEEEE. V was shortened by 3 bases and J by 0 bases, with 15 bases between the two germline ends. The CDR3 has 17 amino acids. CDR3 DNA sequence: TGTGCCAGCAGCTCCTTTACCAGGGGCCCGAACACCGGGGAGCTGTTTTTT. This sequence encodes CASSSFTRGPNTGELFF.

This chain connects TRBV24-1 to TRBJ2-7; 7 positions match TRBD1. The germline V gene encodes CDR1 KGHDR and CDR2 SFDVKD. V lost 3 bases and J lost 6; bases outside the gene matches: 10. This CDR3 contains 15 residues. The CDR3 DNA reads TGTGCCACCAGTGATCCTGGACAGGACCCGATCGAGCAGTACTTC. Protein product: CATSDPGQDPIEQYF.

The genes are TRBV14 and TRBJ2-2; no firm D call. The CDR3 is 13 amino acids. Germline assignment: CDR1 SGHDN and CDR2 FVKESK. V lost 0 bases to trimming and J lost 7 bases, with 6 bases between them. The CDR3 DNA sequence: TGTGCCAGCAGCCAAGAATTTGGCGGGGAGCTGTTTTTT. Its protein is CASSQEFGGELFF.

The CDR3 loop is CADRDWGGRSSYNSPLHF. In DNA, the CDR3 is TGTGCCGATAGAGATTGGGGGGGCCGGAGCTCCTATAATTCACCCCTCCACTTT. This chain connects TRBV18 to TRBJ1-6, with D perhaps TRBD1 (6 bases). Trimming cost V 11 bases and J 0 bases, with 23 bases left between them. CDR1 and CDR2 (germline): KGHSH, LQKENI. The CDR3 contains 18 residues.

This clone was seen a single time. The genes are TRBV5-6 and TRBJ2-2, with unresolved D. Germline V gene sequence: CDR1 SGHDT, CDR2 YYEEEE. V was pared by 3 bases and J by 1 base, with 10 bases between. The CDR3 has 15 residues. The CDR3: CASSSRLLNTGELFF. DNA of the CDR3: TGTGCCAGCAGCTCCCGACTCTTGAACACCGGGGAGCTGTTTTTT.

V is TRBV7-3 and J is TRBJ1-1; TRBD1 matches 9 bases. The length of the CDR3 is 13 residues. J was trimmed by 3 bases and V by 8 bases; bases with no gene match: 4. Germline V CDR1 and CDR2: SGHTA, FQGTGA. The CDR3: CASGRQGDTEAFF. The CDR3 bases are TGTGCCAGCGGCCGACAGGGGGACACTGAAGCTTTCTTT.

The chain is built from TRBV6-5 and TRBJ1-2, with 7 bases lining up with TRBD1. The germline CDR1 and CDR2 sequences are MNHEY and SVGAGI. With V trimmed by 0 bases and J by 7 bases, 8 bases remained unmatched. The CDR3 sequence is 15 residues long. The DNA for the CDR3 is TGTGCCAGCAGTTACTCTTTTCGAGACAGGGTTGGCTACACCTTC. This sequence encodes CASSYSFRDRVGYTF.

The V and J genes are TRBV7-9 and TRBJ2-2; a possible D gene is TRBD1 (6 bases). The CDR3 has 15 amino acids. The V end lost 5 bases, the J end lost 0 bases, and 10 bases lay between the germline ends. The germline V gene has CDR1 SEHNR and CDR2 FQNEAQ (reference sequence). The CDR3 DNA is TGTGCCAGCAGCACCAGGGGCGCGAACACCGGGGAGCTGTTTTTT. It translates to CASSTRGANTGELFF.

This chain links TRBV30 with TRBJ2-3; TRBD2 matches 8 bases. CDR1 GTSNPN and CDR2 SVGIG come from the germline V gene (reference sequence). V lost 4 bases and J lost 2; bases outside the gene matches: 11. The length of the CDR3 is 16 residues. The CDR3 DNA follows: TGTGCCTGGAAGTTTGGCAGCGGGAGTCACACAGATACGCAGTATTTT. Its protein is CAWKFGSGSHTDTQYF.

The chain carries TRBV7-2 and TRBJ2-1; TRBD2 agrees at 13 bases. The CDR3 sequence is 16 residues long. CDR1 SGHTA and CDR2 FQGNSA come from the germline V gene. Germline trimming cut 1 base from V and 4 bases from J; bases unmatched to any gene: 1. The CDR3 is CASSLGGLAGYNEQFF. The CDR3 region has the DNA TGTGCCAGCAGCTTAGGGGGACTAGCGGGATACAATGAGCAGTTCTTC.

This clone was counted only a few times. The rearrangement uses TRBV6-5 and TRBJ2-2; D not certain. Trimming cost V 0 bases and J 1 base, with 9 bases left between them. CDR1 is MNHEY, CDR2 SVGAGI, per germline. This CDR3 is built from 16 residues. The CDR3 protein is CASSYSMGRNTGELFF. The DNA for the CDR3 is TGTGCCAGCAGTTACTCGATGGGCAGGAACACCGGGGAGCTGTTTTTT.

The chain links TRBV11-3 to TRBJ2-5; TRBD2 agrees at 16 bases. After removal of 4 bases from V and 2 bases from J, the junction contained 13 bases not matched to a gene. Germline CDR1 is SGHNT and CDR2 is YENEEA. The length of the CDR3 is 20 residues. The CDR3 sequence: CASSSAGTSGRARRQETQYF. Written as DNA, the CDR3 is TGTGCCAGCAGCTCCGCCGGGACTAGCGGGAGGGCCAGAAGGCAAGAGACCCAGTACTTC. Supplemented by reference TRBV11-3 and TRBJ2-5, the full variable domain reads EAGVVQSPRYKIIEKKQPVAFWCNPISGHNTLYWYLQNLGQGPELLIRYENEEAVDDSQLPKDRFSAERLKGVDSTLKIQPAELGDSAVYLCASSSAGTSGRARRQETQYFGPGTRLLVL.

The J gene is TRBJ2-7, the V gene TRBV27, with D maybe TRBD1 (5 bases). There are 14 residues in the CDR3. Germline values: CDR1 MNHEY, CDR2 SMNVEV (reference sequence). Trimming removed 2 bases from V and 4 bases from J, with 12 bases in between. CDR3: CASSLRYRSYEQYF. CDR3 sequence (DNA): TGTGCCAGCAGTTTACGCTACAGGTCATACGAGCAGTACTTC.

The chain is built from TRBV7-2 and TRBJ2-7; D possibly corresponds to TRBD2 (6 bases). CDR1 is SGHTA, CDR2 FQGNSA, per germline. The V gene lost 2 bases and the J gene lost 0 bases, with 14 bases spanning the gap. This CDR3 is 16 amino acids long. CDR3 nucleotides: TGTGCCAGCAGCTTAAAGGGCGGGATCCCCTCCTACGAGCAGTACTTC. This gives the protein CASSLKGGIPSYEQYF. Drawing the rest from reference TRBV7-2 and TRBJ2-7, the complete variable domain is GAGVSQSPSNKVTEKGKDVELRCDPISGHTALYWYRQSLGQGLEFLIYFQGNSAPDKSGLPSDRFSAERTGGSVSTLTIQRTQQEDSAVYLCASSLKGGIPSYEQYFGPGTRLTVT.

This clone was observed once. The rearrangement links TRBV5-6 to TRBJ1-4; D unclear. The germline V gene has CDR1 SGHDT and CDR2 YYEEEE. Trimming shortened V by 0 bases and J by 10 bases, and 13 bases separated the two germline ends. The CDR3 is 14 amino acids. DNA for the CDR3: TGTGCCAGCAGCTTGGGCTCACATTCCGGAAAACTGTTTTTT. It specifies CASSLGSHSGKLFF.

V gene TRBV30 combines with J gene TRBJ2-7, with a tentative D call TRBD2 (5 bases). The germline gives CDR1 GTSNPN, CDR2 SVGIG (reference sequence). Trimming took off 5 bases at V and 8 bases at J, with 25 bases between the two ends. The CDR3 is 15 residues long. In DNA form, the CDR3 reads TGTGCCTGGGACCGACTATACCCGTCAACAAATAAGCAGTACTTC. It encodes CAWDRLYPSTNKQYF.

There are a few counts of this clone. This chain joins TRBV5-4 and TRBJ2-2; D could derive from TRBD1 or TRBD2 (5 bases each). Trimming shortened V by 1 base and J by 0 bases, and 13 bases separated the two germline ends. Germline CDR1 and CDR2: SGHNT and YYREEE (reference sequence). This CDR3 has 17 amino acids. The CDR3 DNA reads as TGTGCCAGCAGCTTGAGGCCTAGGGGAGCGAACACCGGGGAGCTGTTTTTT. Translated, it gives CASSLRPRGANTGELFF.

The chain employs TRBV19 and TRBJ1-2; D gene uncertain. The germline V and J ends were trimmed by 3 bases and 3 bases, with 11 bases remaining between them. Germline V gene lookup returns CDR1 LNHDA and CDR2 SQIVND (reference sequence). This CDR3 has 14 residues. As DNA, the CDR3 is TGTGCCAGTAGTATTGACCCATGGGACTATGGCTACACCTTC. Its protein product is CASSIDPWDYGYTF.

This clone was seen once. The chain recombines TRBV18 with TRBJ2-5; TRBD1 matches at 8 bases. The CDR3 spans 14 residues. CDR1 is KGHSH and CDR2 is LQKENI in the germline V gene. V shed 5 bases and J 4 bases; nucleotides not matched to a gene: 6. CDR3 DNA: TGTGCCAGCTCAGCAGGGGGCCGGGGAGAGACCCAGTACTTC. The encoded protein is CASSAGGRGETQYF.

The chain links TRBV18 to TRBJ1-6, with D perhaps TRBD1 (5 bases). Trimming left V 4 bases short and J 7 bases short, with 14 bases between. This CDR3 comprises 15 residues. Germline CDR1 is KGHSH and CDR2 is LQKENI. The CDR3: CASSQDPGANSPLHF. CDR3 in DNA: TGTGCCAGCTCACAGGACCCTGGGGCAAATTCACCCCTCCACTTT. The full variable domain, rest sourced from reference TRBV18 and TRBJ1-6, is NAGVMQNPRHLVRRRGQEARLRCSPMKGHSHVYWYRQLPEEGLKFMVYLQKENIIDESGMPKERFSAEFPKEGPSILRIQQVVRGDSAAYFCASSQDPGANSPLHFGNGTRLTVT.